These 16 T cell receptor beta chains share one sample of origin, sequenced in a study of cytomegalovirus exposure and HLA in healthy donors. 13 Jbeta primers and 60 Vbeta primers were used for the PCR. Profiled with immunoSEQ multiplex PCR; TCRdb holds only in-frame clones, not every one. Of under 200,000 clones detected, about 86% appear once; the ten largest clones hold 2.1%. Sequenced material: PBMCs. All receptors derive from a young woman in good health and CMV-seropositive.

DNA for the CDR3: TGTGCCAGCAGCCCCCCGCCAGCGAGCTCCTACAATGAGCAGTTCTTC. It specifies CASSPPPASSYNEQFF. V gene TRBV9 combines with J gene TRBJ2-1, with unresolved D. The CDR3 extends over 16 amino acids. The germline V gene encodes CDR1 SGDLS and CDR2 YYNGEE. The ends were cut back, 4 bases at V and 0 bases at J, with 14 bases in the middle.

The rearrangement links TRBV27 to TRBJ1-4; the D gene is possibly TRBD1 (5 bases). V gave up 8 bases and J gave up 6 bases, with 16 bases separating them. CDR1 is MNHEY and CDR2 is SMNVEV in the germline V gene (reference sequence). This CDR3 has 14 residues. Written as DNA, the CDR3 is TGTGCCAGCTCACAAACAGGTGGACATGAAAAACTGTTTTTT. It yields the protein CASSQTGGHEKLFF.

The CDR3 region has the DNA TGTGCCAGCAGTTCAAGAGCCATAGGACTAGTCTACAATGAGCAGTTCTTC. Translating gives CASSSRAIGLVYNEQFF. V is TRBV7-6 and J is TRBJ2-1; 7 bases align to TRBD2. From germline, CDR1 is SGHVS and CDR2 FNYEAQ. The CDR3 runs to 17 residues. The V and J ends lost 6 bases and 3 bases, in that order; junction bases with no gene match: 14.

The chain combines TRBV2 with TRBJ2-7; 8 bases map to TRBD1. Germline V gives CDR1 SNHLY, CDR2 FYNNEI. This CDR3 has 14 residues. The J segment lost 4 bases and the V segment lost 8 bases, leaving 10 bases of the junction unmatched. CDR3 bases: TGTGCCAGCCTACCAAGGACAGGGTGGTACGAGCAGTACTTC. This encodes CASLPRTGWYEQYF.

V is TRBV13 and J is TRBJ1-3, with D possibly matching TRBD1 (5 bases). Looked up from germline, CDR1 is PRHDT and CDR2 is FYEKMQ (reference sequence). The CDR3 has 18 amino acids. Deletions cut 3 bases from V and 3 bases from J, with 21 bases between. CDR3 nucleotide sequence: TGTGCCAGCAGCTTTCTGACAGCCCCTCGGCTCGTTGGAAACACCATATATTTT. This sequence encodes CASSFLTAPRLVGNTIYF. The variable domain in full, completed from reference TRBV13 and TRBJ1-3, reads AAGVIQSPRHLIKEKRETATLKCYPIPRHDTVYWYQQGPGQDPQFLISFYEKMQSDKGSIPDRFSAQQFSDYHSELNMSSLELGDSALYFCASSFLTAPRLVGNTIYFGEGSWLTVV.

This chain connects TRBV29-1 to TRBJ2-3; possibly TRBD2 for D (5 bases). This CDR3 spans 14 amino acids. Germline V lookup: CDR1 SQVTM, CDR2 ANQGSEA. The germline V and J ends were trimmed by 3 bases and 4 bases, with 14 bases remaining between them. DNA of the CDR3: TGCAGCGTTGAGGGTCCCGGGAAACCAGATACGCAGTATTTT. Translation: CSVEGPGKPDTQYF.

The chain links TRBV11-3 to TRBJ2-7, with a weak D call TRBD2 (6 bases). The CDR3 covers 15 residues. Trimming took 5 bases from V and 9 from J, leaving 23 bases between them. Germline values: CDR1 SGHNT, CDR2 YENEEA. CDR3 in DNA: TGTGCCAGCAGCCTCTCCAGGCGGGGCTACGAAGGGCAGTACGTC. Its translation: CASSLSRRGYEGQYV.

The CDR3 loop reads CASSTTSVAGELFF. Here the CDR3 DNA reads TGTGCCAGCAGCACAACTAGCGTGGCCGGGGAGCTGTTTTTT. The chain recombines TRBV11-2 with TRBJ2-2; 7 positions match TRBD2. CDR3 size: 14 residues. V was pared by 5 bases and J by 6 bases, with 6 bases of the junction left unmatched. In germline, CDR1 is SGHAT, CDR2 FQNNGV.

The rearrangement uses TRBV27 and TRBJ2-3; 8 bases line up with TRBD2. The CDR3 is 16 residues long. The V and J ends lost 6 bases and 6 bases, in that order; junction bases with no gene match: 14. Germline V CDR1 and CDR2: MNHEY, SMNVEV (reference sequence). CDR3 sequence reads: CASSPRFGGAMDTQYF. In DNA, the CDR3 is TGTGCCAGCAGCCCACGTTTCGGGGGGGCGATGGATACGCAGTATTTT.

This chain joins TRBV2 and TRBJ1-2; tentative D call: TRBD1 (6 bases). The CDR3 length is 18 residues. Germline lookup yields CDR1 SNHLY and CDR2 FYNNEI. Trimming removed 5 bases at V and 0 bases at J, with 22 bases between. The CDR3 nucleotides read TGTGCCAGCAGTCTATTGAGTACGACAGGATTTTCTAACTATGGCTACACCTTC. Its translation: CASSLLSTTGFSNYGYTF. Complete variable domain (other parts from reference TRBV2 and TRBJ1-2): EPEVTQTPSHQVTQMGQEVILRCVPISNHLYFYWYRQILGQKVEFLVSFYNNEISEKSEIFDDQFSVERPDGSNFTLKIRSTKLEDSAMYFCASSLLSTTGFSNYGYTFGSGTRLTVV.

This clone appeared once. This chain connects TRBV2 to TRBJ1-2, with D possibly TRBD1 on 5 matching bases. CDR3 length equals 12 residues. Germline CDR1 reads SNHLY; CDR2 reads FYNNEI. V was trimmed by 5 bases and J by 8 bases, leaving 12 bases between them. CDR3 protein: CASSNPGGGYTF. Here the CDR3 DNA reads TGTGCCAGCAGTAACCCCGGGGGGGGCTACACCTTC.

The chain uses TRBV2 and TRBJ2-3; TRBD1 matches at 8 bases. The CDR3 loop spans 14 amino acids. CDR1 SNHLY and CDR2 FYNNEI come from the germline V gene. V lost 4 bases, J lost 1 base, and 1 base stayed unmatched. DNA of the CDR3: TGTGCCAGCAGTGCGACAGGGGGCACAGATACGCAGTATTTT. This codes for CASSATGGTDTQYF.

The gene calls are TRBV6-1 and TRBJ2-7; possibly TRBD1 for D (6 bases). Germline values: CDR1 MNHNS, CDR2 SASEGT. V dropped 5 bases and J dropped 6 bases, with 17 bases sitting between them. The CDR3 covers 14 residues. The CDR3 loop is CASSTITGKGEQYF. The CDR3 coding sequence is TGTGCCAGCAGTACCATTACAGGGAAGGGCGAGCAGTACTTC.

Worth noting for this clone: Relative to the germline gene, one junction end is altered; a read error may explain this. V gene TRBV7-9 combines with J gene TRBJ1-5; a possible D gene is TRBD1 (6 bases). This CDR3 region has 18 residues. Per germline, CDR1 SEHNR and CDR2 FQNEAQ (reference sequence). In DNA form, the CDR3 reads TGTTCCAGCAGCTCCTACGGTGGGCAACAGGGTTATTATCAGCCCCAGCATTTT. Protein: CSSSSYGGQQGYYQPQHF.

This chain joins TRBV27 and TRBJ2-4; 16 bases are a match to TRBD2. Looked up from germline, CDR1 is MNHEY and CDR2 is SMNVEV (reference sequence). The CDR3 is 17 amino acids. V was pared by 4 bases and J by 7 bases, with 7 bases of the junction left unmatched. The CDR3 sequence: CASSSGLAGGPGNIQYF. The CDR3 DNA reads TGTGCCAGCAGTTCGGGACTAGCGGGGGGGCCAGGGAACATTCAGTACTTC.

V and J are TRBV7-2 and TRBJ2-5; 10 positions match TRBD2. V gave up 1 base and J gave up 5 bases; unmatched junction bases: 4. CDR3 size: 15 residues. Per the germline V gene, CDR1 is SGHTA and CDR2 is FQGNSA. The CDR3, as DNA: TGTGCCAGCAGCTTAGGGGGTAGCGGGGGGGAGACCCAGTACTTC. Translated, it gives CASSLGGSGGETQYF.